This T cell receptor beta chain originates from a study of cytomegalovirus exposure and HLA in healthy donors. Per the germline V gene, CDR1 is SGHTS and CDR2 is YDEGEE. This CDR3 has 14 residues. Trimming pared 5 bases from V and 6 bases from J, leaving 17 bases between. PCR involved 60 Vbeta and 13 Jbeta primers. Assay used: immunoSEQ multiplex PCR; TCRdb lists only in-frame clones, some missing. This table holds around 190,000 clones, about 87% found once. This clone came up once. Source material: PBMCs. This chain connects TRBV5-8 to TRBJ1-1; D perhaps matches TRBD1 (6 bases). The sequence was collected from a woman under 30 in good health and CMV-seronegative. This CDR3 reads CASSWVGGRAEAFF. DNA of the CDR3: TGTGCCAGCAGTTGGGTAGGGGGAAGAGCTGAAGCTTTCTTT.